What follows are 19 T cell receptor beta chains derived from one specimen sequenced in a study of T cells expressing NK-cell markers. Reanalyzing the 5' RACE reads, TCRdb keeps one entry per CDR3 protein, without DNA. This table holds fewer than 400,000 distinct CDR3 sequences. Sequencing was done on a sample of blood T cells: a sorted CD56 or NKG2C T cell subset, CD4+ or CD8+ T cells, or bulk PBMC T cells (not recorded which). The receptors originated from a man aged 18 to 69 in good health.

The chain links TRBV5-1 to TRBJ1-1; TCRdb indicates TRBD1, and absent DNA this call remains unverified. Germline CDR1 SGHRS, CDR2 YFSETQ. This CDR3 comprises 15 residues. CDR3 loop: CASSLDPGVNTEAFF.

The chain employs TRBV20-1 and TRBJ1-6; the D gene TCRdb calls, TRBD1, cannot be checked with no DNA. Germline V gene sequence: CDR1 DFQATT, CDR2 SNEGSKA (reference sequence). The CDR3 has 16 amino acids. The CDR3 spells CSAPPRGRSKNSPLHF.

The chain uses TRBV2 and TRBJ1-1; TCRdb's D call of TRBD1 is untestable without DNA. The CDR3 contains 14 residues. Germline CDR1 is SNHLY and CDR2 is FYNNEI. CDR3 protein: CASMSGQWNTEAFF.

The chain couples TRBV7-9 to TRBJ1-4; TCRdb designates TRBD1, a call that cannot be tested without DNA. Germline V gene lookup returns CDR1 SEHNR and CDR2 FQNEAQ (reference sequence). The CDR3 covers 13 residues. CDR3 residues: CASSAAGEEKLFF.

The CDR3 loop reads CASSQDLFWDRATDTQYF. J is TRBJ2-3 and V is TRBV3-1; TCRdb's D call of TRBD1 is untestable without DNA. Germline CDR1 LGHDT, CDR2 YNNKEL (reference sequence). The CDR3 runs 18 residues.

CDR3 protein: CASSLDRGHIQYF. The chain uses TRBV11-2 and TRBJ2-4; TCRdb outputs TRBD1, but without DNA this stays unchecked. Germline-derived CDR1 and CDR2 are SGHAT and FQNNGV. The CDR3 is 13 amino acids.

This CDR3 is CSARDPRRTEAFF. This chain joins TRBV20-1 and TRBJ1-1. In germline, CDR1 is DFQATT, CDR2 SNEGSKA (reference sequence). CDR3 length: 13 residues.

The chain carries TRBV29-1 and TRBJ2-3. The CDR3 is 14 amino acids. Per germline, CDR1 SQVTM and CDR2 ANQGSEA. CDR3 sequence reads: CSAMTPLRTDTQYF.

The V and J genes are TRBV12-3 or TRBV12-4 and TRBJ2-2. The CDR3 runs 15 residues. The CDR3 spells CASSLSHENTGELFF.

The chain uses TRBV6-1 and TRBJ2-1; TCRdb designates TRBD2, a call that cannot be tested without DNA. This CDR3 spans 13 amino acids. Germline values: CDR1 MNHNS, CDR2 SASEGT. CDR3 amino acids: CASRGLVYNEQFF.

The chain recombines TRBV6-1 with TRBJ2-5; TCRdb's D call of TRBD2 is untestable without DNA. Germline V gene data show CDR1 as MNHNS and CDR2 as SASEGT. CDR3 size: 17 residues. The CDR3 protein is CASSPRNQGPFGETQYF.

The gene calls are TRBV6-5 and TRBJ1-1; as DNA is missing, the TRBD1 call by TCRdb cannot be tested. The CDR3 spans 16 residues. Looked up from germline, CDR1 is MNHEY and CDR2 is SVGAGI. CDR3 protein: CASSYPLRQGRTEAFF.

CDR3 protein: CASSLSGTGSGYTF. This chain joins TRBV12-3 or TRBV12-4 and TRBJ1-2; there is no DNA to check the TCRdb D call of TRBD1. The CDR3 length is 14 residues.

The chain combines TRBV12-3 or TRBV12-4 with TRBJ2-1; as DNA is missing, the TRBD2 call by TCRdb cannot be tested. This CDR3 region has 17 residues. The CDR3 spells CASTVGSGRTSLNEQFF.

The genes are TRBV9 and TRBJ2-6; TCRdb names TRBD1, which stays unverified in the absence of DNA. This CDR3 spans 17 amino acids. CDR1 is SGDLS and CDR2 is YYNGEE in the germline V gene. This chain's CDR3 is CASSVGTGGSGANVLTF.

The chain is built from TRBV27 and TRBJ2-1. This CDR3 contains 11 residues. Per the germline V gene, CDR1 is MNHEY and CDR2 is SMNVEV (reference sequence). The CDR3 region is CASRAYNEQFF.

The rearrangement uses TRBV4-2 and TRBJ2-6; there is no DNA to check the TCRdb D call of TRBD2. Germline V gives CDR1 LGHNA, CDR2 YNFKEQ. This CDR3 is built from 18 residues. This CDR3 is CASSQASGASSGANVLTF.

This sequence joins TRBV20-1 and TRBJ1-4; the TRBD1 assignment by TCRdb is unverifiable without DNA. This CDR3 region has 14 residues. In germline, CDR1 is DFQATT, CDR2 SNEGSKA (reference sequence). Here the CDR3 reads CSALPRDRFLKLFF.

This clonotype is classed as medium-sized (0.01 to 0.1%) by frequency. The CDR3 sequence is CASSLERGAYEQYF. The chain uses TRBV12-3 or TRBV12-4 and TRBJ2-7; TCRdb returns TRBD2, unconfirmable since there is no DNA. This CDR3 has 14 amino acids.